Each of the 10 T cell receptor beta chains below was sequenced from the same sample in a study of T cells in women clearing cervical HPV infection. Assay used: immunoSEQ multiplex PCR; TCRdb lists only in-frame clones, some missing. In total, the table holds roughly 22,000 clones. Input material: blood buffy coat. The receptor source for this set is a woman between 18 and 70 years old with a cervical HPV16 infection that either progressed to CIN3+ or cleared (not recorded which).

As for this clone: The read ends 3 residues early relative to the CDR3; the germline J gene fills the gap. This chain connects TRBV10-3 to TRBJ2-7; 9 bases fit TRBD1. The junction had 7 bases not matched to a gene; V was cut back by 7 bases and J by 3 bases. The CDR3 is 14 residues long. Looked up from germline, CDR1 is ENHRY and CDR2 is SYGVKD. The CDR3 DNA, read in part, is TGTGCCATCATGGAGGGACAGGGATTCTACGAG. Protein product: CAIMEGQGFYE. The full CDR3 sequence reads CAIMEGQGFYEQYF.

Details on this clone: The DNA ends 3 residues before the CDR3 does, and the rest of the CDR3 is filled in from the germline J gene. The chain uses TRBV6-2 or TRBV6-3 and TRBJ2-5; 11 nucleotides align to TRBD2. The CDR3 extends over 17 amino acids. Trimming removed 4 bases from V and 4 bases from J; junction bases left unmatched: 11. Germline CDR1 MNHEY, CDR2 SVGEGT. The CDR3 sequence is CASSWTLAGVSGETQYF. The sequenced part of the CDR3 DNA is TGTGCCAGCAGTTGGACACTAGCGGGAGTTTCAGGAGAGACC.

A note on this clone: The read ends 3 residues before the CDR3 terminus; that terminus is restored from the germline J gene. This chain connects TRBV4-1 to TRBJ2-7; possibly TRBD1 for D (5 bases). The CDR3 covers 14 residues. Trimming left V 2 bases short and J 3 bases short, with 11 bases between. CDR1 MGHRA and CDR2 YSYEKL come from the germline V gene. Incomplete CDR3 DNA: TGCGCCAGCAGCCAATTATCCAGGGACTACGAG. As protein: CASSQLSRDYE. Given in full, the CDR3 is CASSQLSRDYEQYF.

Of note for this clone: The read is 3 residues too short to cover the CDR3 end, so that end is filled in from the germline J gene. Other DNA sequences from this sample encode an identical CDR3 as well. The V gene is TRBV7-8, the J gene TRBJ1-3; TRBD1 matches at 8 bases. V trimming: 5 bases; J trimming: 1 base; junction bases outside the gene matches: 4. The CDR3 spans 15 residues. Per germline, CDR1 SGHVS and CDR2 FQNEAQ. CDR3 bases read: TGTGCCAGCAGCCTCGGACAGGGATCTGGAAACACC. Amino acid sequence: CASSLGQGSGNT. From start to end, the CDR3 is CASSLGQGSGNTIYF. Together with reference TRBV7-8 and TRBJ1-3, the CDR3 gives the full variable domain: GAGVSQSPRYKVAKRGQDVALRCDPISGHVSLFWYQQALGQGPEFLTYFQNEAQLDKSGLPSDRFFAERPEGSVSTLKIQRTQQEDSAVYLCASSLGQGSGNTIYFGEGSWLTVV.

A remark on this clone: Sequencing ends 3 residues short of the CDR3 end; the germline J gene provides the rest. The chain is built from TRBV7-3 and TRBJ1-2, with D unclear. The V end was cut by 2 bases, the J end by 2 bases, with 9 bases between. Germline V CDR1 and CDR2: SGHTA, FQGTGA. The CDR3 sequence is 14 residues long. The CDR3 spells CASSLGAGNYGYTF. The sequenced part of the CDR3 DNA is TGTGCCAGCAGCTTAGGCGCGGGGAACTATGGC.

Comments on this clone: With the read ending 3 residues before the CDR3 end, the germline J gene is used to fill in that end. The V gene is TRBV19, the J gene TRBJ1-2; TRBD1 aligns across 9 bases. This CDR3 comprises 15 residues. Germline assignment: CDR1 LNHDA and CDR2 SQIVND (reference sequence). The CDR3 loop reads CASSIRTGEEYDYTF. The CDR3 DNA, read in part, is TGTGCCAGTAGTATTAGGACAGGGGAGGAGTACGAC.

About this clone itself: The junction does not match germline at one end; this may be a read error. The CDR3 goes on 3 residues after the read ends, and that part is filled in from the germline J gene. The chain couples TRBV5-5 to TRBJ1-4, with D perhaps TRBD1 (5 bases). This CDR3 comprises 15 residues. In germline, CDR1 is SGHKS, CDR2 YYEKEE (reference sequence). CDR3 residues: CASRLVWQGNEKLFF. CDR3 DNA (partial): TGTGCCAGCAGATTGGTGTGGCAGGGTAATGAAAAA. Combining the CDR3 with reference TRBV5-5 and TRBJ1-4 gives the whole variable domain DAGVTQSPTHLIKTRGQQVTLRCSPISGHKSVSWYQQVLGQGPQFIFQYYEKEERGRGNFPDRFSARQFPNYSSELNVNALLLGDSALYLCASRLVWQGNEKLFFGSGTQLSVL.

As concerns this clone: The CDR3 end lies 3 residues beyond the end of the read and is filled in from the germline J gene. J is TRBJ2-2 and V is TRBV19; D perhaps matches TRBD1 (5 bases). Germline V gene sequence: CDR1 LNHDA, CDR2 SQIVND (reference sequence). Trimming left V 4 bases short and J 1 base short, with 7 bases between. This CDR3 comprises 14 residues. CDR3 sequence reads: CASSSQGNTGELFF. Partial CDR3 DNA: TGTGCCAGTAGTAGCCAGGGGAACACCGGGGAG.

Note on this clone: The read is 3 residues too short to cover the CDR3 end, so that end is filled in from the germline J gene. The sample contains more than one DNA sequence encoding this CDR3. The rearrangement links TRBV20-1 to TRBJ2-2, with 14 nucleotides matching TRBD2. The V gene's germline CDR1 is DFQATT and CDR2 SNEGSKA (reference sequence). The CDR3 is made up of 19 amino acids. V lost 0 bases to trimming and J lost 1 base; unmatched junction nucleotides: 7. Partial CDR3 DNA: TGCAGTGCTAGAGATCTCGGGACTAGCGGGAGTGGGAACACCGGGGAG. Encoded protein: CSARDLGTSGSGNTGE. The whole CDR3 protein is CSARDLGTSGSGNTGELFF.

For this clone: The CDR3 extends 3 residues past the end of the read, so its final part is completed from the germline J gene. The chain couples TRBV2 to TRBJ2-2; possible D gene TRBD2, 5 bases. CDR3 length: 12 residues. Germline V gives CDR1 SNHLY, CDR2 FYNNEI. The V end was cut by 5 bases, the J end by 6 bases, with 7 bases between. Here the CDR3 reads CASSTRPGELFF. The sequenced part of the CDR3 DNA is TGTGCCAGCAGTACTAGGCCCGGGGAG.